This is a list of T cell receptor beta chains from one sample in a study of blood T cell repertoires in COVID-19. TCRdb's table, derived via immunoSEQ multiplex PCR, lists solely in-frame clones and lacks some. The sample holds just under 90,000 clones, roughly 78% seen once. Sequenced sample: peripheral blood. The source of these receptors is a woman older than 75 with acute or convalescent COVID-19. Both conserved end residues are part of each CDR3. D genes are given only for firm matches. Expanded clones get a size class; other rows say once, few or many, or leave the size out.

TRBV20-1	.	.	TRBJ1-1	CSAERNTEAFF	TGCAGTGCCGAGAGGAACACTGAAGCTTTCTTT
TRBV28	.	TRBD1	TRBJ2-7	CASSSPRDRGREQYF	TGTGCCAGCAGTTCACCCCGGGACAGGGGGCGCGAGCAGTACTTC
TRBV5-1	.	TRBD1	TRBJ2-7	CASSLGDRGHEQYF	TGCGCCAGCAGCTTGGGCGACAGGGGCCACGAGCAGTACTTC
TRBV6-5	.	.	TRBJ1-2	CASSGVPPNYGYTF	TGTGCCAGCAGCGGTGTTCCTCCTAACTATGGCTACACCTTC
TRBV7-8	.	TRBD2	TRBJ2-5	CASSILTSGAGETQYF	TGTGCCAGCAGCATCCTGACTAGCGGGGCCGGAGAGACCCAGTACTTC
TRBV7-2	.	.	TRBJ1-1	CASSFAPGETAFF	TGTGCCAGCAGCTTCGCCCCAGGGGAAACGGCTTTCTTT
TRBV19	once	.	TRBJ1-3	CARRGSREAGNTIYF	TGTGCCAGAAGGGGATCCAGGGAGGCTGGAAACACCATATATTTT
TRBV5-1	.	TRBD2	TRBJ2-5	CASSPGPLAGGRETQYF	TGCGCCAGCAGCCCTGGGCCCCTAGCGGGGGGCCGAGAGACCCAGTACTTC
TRBV6-2/TRBV6-3	once	.	TRBJ2-5	CASSYPTREETQYF	TGTGCCAGCAGTTACCCCACTAGAGAAGAGACCCAGTACTTC
TRBV7-9	few	TRBD2	TRBJ2-1	CASSPSGGDVHNEQFF	TGTGCCAGCAGTCCTAGCGGGGGAGACGTTCACAATGAGCAGTTCTTC
TRBV9	.	.	TRBJ2-2	CASSVAPGELFF	TGTGCCAGCAGCGTAGCTCCCGGGGAGCTGTTTTTT
TRBV9	.	.	TRBJ1-1	CASSGLSGGTEAFF	TGTGCCAGCAGCGGACTTTCGGGGGGCACTGAAGCTTTCTTT
TRBV7-2	.	TRBD1	TRBJ1-5	CASSLGQGGVQPQHF	TGTGCCAGCAGCTTAGGTCAGGGGGGCGTTCAGCCCCAGCATTTT
TRBV19	.	.	TRBJ2-2	CASTRRGTGELFF	TGTGCCAGTACCCGCAGGGGCACCGGGGAGCTGTTTTTT
TRBV30	many	TRBD1	TRBJ2-7	CAWSHLLTGGLHEQYF	TGTGCCTGGAGCCATCTTCTGACAGGGGGTCTCCACGAGCAGTACTTC
TRBV18	.	.	TRBJ1-2	CASSPEVTSYGYTF	TGTGCCAGCTCACCCGAGGTCACCAGCTATGGCTACACCTTC
TRBV11-3	.	.	TRBJ2-1	CASSLASYNEQFF	TGTGCCAGCAGCTTAGCTTCCTACAATGAGCAGTTCTTC
TRBV6-5	.	.	TRBJ1-4	CASTLNGVSGEKLFF	TGTGCCAGCACCCTGAACGGGGTTTCAGGTGAAAAACTGTTTTTT
TRBV7-9	.	.	TRBJ1-2	CASSDYGRSGYTF	TGTGCCAGCAGCGACTACGGTCGCTCTGGCTACACCTTC
TRBV7-3	.	TRBD1	TRBJ1-2	CASSPGQGTHYGYTF	TGTGCCAGCAGCCCAGGACAGGGGACTCATTATGGCTACACCTTC
TRBV11-2	.	.	TRBJ2-4	CASSSIAKNIQYF	TGTGCCAGCAGCTCCATTGCCAAAAACATTCAGTACTTC
TRBV6-1	many	.	TRBJ1-3	CASSERGENTIYF	TGTGCCAGCAGTGAACGGGGGGAAAACACCATATATTTT
TRBV7-2	few	.	TRBJ1-2	CASSPQGEGVGYTF	TGTGCCAGCAGCCCTCAGGGTGAAGGTGTCGGCTACACCTTC
TRBV5-1	.	TRBD1	TRBJ2-7	CASRDSGQGFHEQYF	TGCGCCAGCCGAGATTCGGGACAGGGCTTCCACGAGCAGTACTTC
TRBV6-4	.	TRBD1	TRBJ2-4	CASSDKRGRAKNIQYF	TGTGCCAGCAGTGACAAGAGGGGGCGAGCCAAAAACATTCAGTACTTC
TRBV5-5	.	TRBD1	TRBJ1-2	CASSYGQGTSYYGYTF	TGTGCCAGCAGCTACGGACAGGGAACTAGCTACTATGGCTACACCTTC
TRBV5-1	.	.	TRBJ1-2	CASSLGPQGDYGYTF	TGCGCCAGCAGCTTGGGGCCACAGGGTGACTATGGCTACACCTTC
TRBV6-1	.	.	TRBJ2-3	CASSELANTQYF	TGTGCCAGCAGTGAACTAGCCAATACGCAGTATTTT
TRBV11-2	.	.	TRBJ2-7	CASSLEFYSPYEQYF	TGTGCCAGCAGCTTAGAATTTTACAGCCCCTACGAGCAGTACTTC
TRBV19	.	TRBD1	TRBJ2-7	CASSRDRGYEQYF	TGTGCCAGTAGTAGGGACAGGGGCTACGAGCAGTACTTC
TRBV30	.	.	TRBJ1-3	CAWSRPGGMNSGNTIYF	TGTGCCTGGAGTCGTCCTGGGGGGATGAACTCTGGAAACACCATATATTTT
TRBV9	.	.	TRBJ1-1	CASSVDLGNTEAFF	TGTGCCAGCAGCGTAGACCTCGGGAACACTGAAGCTTTCTTT
TRBV7-2	once	.	TRBJ1-5	CASSSTGFDQPQHF	TGTGCCAGCAGCTCTACAGGCTTCGATCAGCCCCAGCATTTT
TRBV9	.	TRBD1	TRBJ1-6	CASSVEKGAYNSPLHF	TGTGCCAGCAGCGTAGAAAAGGGGGCATATAATTCACCCCTCCACTTT
TRBV28	.	.	TRBJ1-6	CASSHWTGSSYNSPLHF	TGTGCCAGCAGTCACTGGACGGGGAGCTCCTATAATTCACCCCTCCACTTT
TRBV7-6	once	.	TRBJ2-1	CASSFNSLPYNEQFF	TGTGCCAGCAGCTTCAACAGCCTGCCCTACAATGAGCAGTTCTTC
TRBV12-3/TRBV12-4	.	.	TRBJ2-1	CASTTGFGEQFF	TGTGCCAGCACAACAGGGTTTGGTGAGCAGTTCTTC
TRBV18	.	.	TRBJ1-3	CASSPPNGGNTIYF	TGTGCCAGCTCACCACCTAACGGTGGAAACACCATATATTTT
TRBV23-1	.	.	TRBJ1-1	CASSQHGPTRVGQNTEAFF	TGCGCCAGCAGTCAACACGGGCCCACGAGGGTAGGCCAAAACACTGAAGCTTTCTTT
TRBV3-1/TRBV3-2	.	.	TRBJ1-5	CASSQGPGAVLGPQHF	TGTGCCAGCAGCCAAGGCCCAGGGGCTGTCTTAGGGCCCCAGCATTTT
TRBV27	.	TRBD1	TRBJ1-4	CASRTGAINEKLFF	TGTGCCAGCAGGACAGGGGCGATAAATGAAAAACTGTTTTTT
TRBV27	.	TRBD1	TRBJ1-2	CASSPRQGSYGYTF	TGTGCCAGCAGTCCCCGACAGGGGAGCTATGGCTACACCTTC
TRBV10-3	.	TRBD1	TRBJ1-1	CAIRDRGLNTEAFF	TGTGCCATCAGAGACAGGGGGCTTAACACTGAAGCTTTCTTT
TRBV6-2/TRBV6-3	.	TRBD2	TRBJ2-7	CASSSLRTSGPYEQYF	TGTGCCAGCAGTTCACTGCGGACTAGCGGTCCCTACGAGCAGTACTTC
TRBV7-9	.	.	TRBJ2-3	CASSPTVGGGGTDTQYF	TGTGCCAGCAGCCCGACGGTGGGGGGAGGCGGCACAGATACGCAGTATTTT
TRBV7-9	once	.	TRBJ1-2	CASSLFIDSYYGYTF	TGTGCCAGCAGCTTATTCATAGACTCTTACTATGGCTACACCTTC
TRBV9	once	.	TRBJ1-6	CASSPRGGDSPLHF	TGTGCCAGCAGCCCTAGGGGGGGGGATTCACCCCTCCACTTT
TRBV5-5	.	.	TRBJ2-3	CASSPGTDTQYF	TGTGCCAGCAGCCCAGGCACAGATACGCAGTATTTT
TRBV19	.	.	TRBJ2-2	CASSIGQPNTGELFF	TGTGCCAGTAGTATCGGACAACCGAACACCGGGGAGCTGTTTTTT
TRBV4-3	.	.	TRBJ1-2	CASSQDSYLEGYTF	TGCGCCAGCAGCCAGGACTCCTATCTGGAAGGCTACACCTTC